The clone carrying this T cell receptor (beta chain) was detected a few times. The CDR3 length is 13 residues. V was trimmed by 2 bases and J by 5 bases, leaving 9 bases between them. This specimen belongs to a study of blood T cells in healthy people across ages. Sample-barcoded 5' priming and a J-beta primer mix drove a second PCR of 7 to 11 cycles. TCRdb re-analysed the 5' RACE reads in MiXCR, keeping a single row per CDR3 protein. The repertoire holds around 710,000 distinct CDR3 sequences, with 43% as singletons. The TCR originated in a woman aged 60-75 years in good health. The chain uses TRBV12-3 or TRBV12-4 and TRBJ1-2, with D possibly matching TRBD1 (6 bases). The material sequenced was blood. CDR3 bases: TGTGCCAGCAGTTTATCCCAGGGGTATGGCTACACCTTC. Its protein is CASSLSQGYGYTF.